The text below deals with one T cell receptor (beta chain). This record belongs to a study of cytomegalovirus exposure and HLA in healthy donors. Primers included in the PCR were 60 Vbeta and 13 Jbeta primers. The table came from immunoSEQ multiplex PCR; TCRdb's copy has only in-frame clones and leaves some out. Of 99,000 or so clones in the sample, less than 80% were seen once. Trimming stripped 4 bases from V and 2 bases from J, with 15 bases between. The length of the CDR3 is 17 residues. Germline-derived CDR1 and CDR2 are MNHEY and SMNVEV (reference sequence). Donors were nominally healthy when sampled, though unrecorded immune exposures were likely.

This TCR was recovered from a man aged 25 to 45 in good health and CMV-seronegative. The gene calls are TRBV27 and TRBJ2-6; the D gene is possibly TRBD1 (5 bases). The sequenced sample was PBMCs. The CDR3 spells CASSSSGIVPGANVLTF. CDR3 sequence (DNA): TGTGCCAGCAGTTCTTCAGGGATAGTCCCTGGGGCCAACGTCCTGACTTTC.